Described below is a single T cell receptor (beta chain) sequence and its context. The data derive from a study of blood T cell repertoires in COVID-19. Looking at the study overall: Collection of acute and convalescent COVID-19 samples took place in the United States, Italy and Spain. T cells, B-cell-depleted T cells, or PBMCs supplied cDNA or gDNA.

Trimming removed 4 bases from V and 8 bases from J; junction bases left unmatched: 13. The CDR3 has 16 residues. CDR1 SNHLY and CDR2 FYNNEI come from the germline V gene. Per the original data handling: Estimated nucleated cell counts came from reference gene primer amplification. The protocol was immunoSEQ multiplex PCR, while the TCRdb copy is restricted to in-frame clones and leaves out a portion. V, J and clone size are taken as reported in that table, and D and trimming were inferred from the DNA itself. The data hold over 250,000 clones, with around four fifths observed a single time. The sequenced sample consisted of peripheral blood. The chain is built from TRBV2 and TRBJ1-5; 8 nucleotides line up with TRBD1. The clonotype comes from a woman aged 45-65 years who had recovered from COVID-19. As DNA, the CDR3 is TGTGCCAGCAGTGGGACCGGACAGGGAGGAAGAAAGCCCCAGCATTTT. It specifies CASSGTGQGGRKPQHF.